Below are 9 T cell receptor beta chains sequenced from a single sample in a study of cytomegalovirus exposure and HLA in healthy donors. This table comes from immunoSEQ multiplex PCR, and its TCRdb copy is limited to in-frame clones, with some not included. The sample shows 300,000 to 450,000 clones, 86% of them seen only once. Sequencing input: PBMCs. These receptors originate from a woman aged 18-29 years in good health and CMV-seronegative.

The chain links TRBV4-1 to TRBJ1-6; 9 bases map to TRBD1. The V segment lost 7 bases and the J segment 5 bases; nucleotides outside the gene matches: 3. Germline V gene data show CDR1 as MGHRA and CDR2 as YSYEKL. The CDR3 totals 14 residues. CDR3 DNA sequence: TGCGCCAGCAACCGGGACAGGGATAATTCACCCCTCCACTTT. Translation: CASNRDRDNSPLHF.

This clone appeared a few times. The V call is TRBV30, the J call TRBJ1-5; D remains ambiguous. Per germline, CDR1 GTSNPN and CDR2 SVGIG (reference sequence). Trimming cost V 1 base and J 6 bases, with 13 bases left between them. The CDR3 has 14 residues. The DNA of the CDR3 is TGTGCCTGGAGTGGGAATAGGGAGGTTCAGCCCCAGCATTTT. Translated, it gives CAWSGNREVQPQHF.

The chain uses TRBV2 and TRBJ1-2, with 11 bases aligning to TRBD1. The junction had 18 bases not matched to a gene; V was cut back by 7 bases and J by 8 bases. This CDR3 is built from 17 residues. Germline V gives CDR1 SNHLY, CDR2 FYNNEI. CDR3 sequence: CASTLRIGTGGQEGYTF. The CDR3 DNA reads TGTGCCAGCACCCTGCGTATAGGGACAGGGGGTCAGGAAGGCTACACCTTC.

The chain carries TRBV13 and TRBJ2-3; TRBD1 aligns across 7 bases. Germline CDR1 PRHDT, CDR2 FYEKMQ (reference sequence). The CDR3 totals 15 residues. V was clipped by 0 bases and J by 1 base; unmatched bases: 1. The CDR3 protein is CASSLGDRGTDTQYF. CDR3 bases: TGTGCCAGCAGCTTAGGAGACAGGGGCACAGATACGCAGTATTTT.

The gene calls are TRBV20-1 and TRBJ1-2, with D unresolved. V dropped 6 bases and J dropped 7 bases, with 9 bases sitting between them. Germline V lookup: CDR1 DFQATT, CDR2 SNEGSKA (reference sequence). The CDR3 is 10 residues long. This chain's CDR3 is CSASGAGYTF. For the CDR3, the DNA is TGCAGTGCCTCGGGAGCTGGCTACACCTTC.

The rearrangement joins TRBV5-1 to TRBJ2-7, with TRBD1 matching over 7 bases. The junction had 8 bases not matched to a gene; V was cut back by 3 bases and J by 2 bases. The germline V gene encodes CDR1 SGHRS and CDR2 YFSETQ. CDR3 size: 15 residues. The CDR3: CASSSGQVGAYEQYF. CDR3 coding DNA: TGCGCCAGCAGCTCCGGACAGGTAGGGGCCTACGAGCAGTACTTC.

This sequence joins TRBV19 and TRBJ2-1; the match to TRBD1 covers 8 bases. Germline lookup yields CDR1 LNHDA and CDR2 SQIVND (reference sequence). CDR3 length: 15 residues. V dropped 6 bases and J dropped 7; count of bases not matched to a gene: 11. The CDR3: CASRKLPDRANEQFF. CDR3 in DNA: TGTGCCAGTAGAAAGTTACCGGACAGGGCAAATGAGCAGTTCTTC.

The V gene is TRBV4-2, the J gene TRBJ2-3, with D unresolved. Trimming took off 6 bases at V and 6 bases at J, with 16 bases between the two ends. The CDR3 extends over 14 amino acids. Germline CDR1 LGHNA, CDR2 YNFKEQ. DNA of the CDR3: TGTGCCAGCAGTCTGGCTAGATCGTTGGATACGCAGTATTTT. This gives the protein CASSLARSLDTQYF.

CDR3 sequence: CASSPSSGRSYEQYF. In nucleotides, the CDR3 is TGTGCCAGCTCACCATCTAGCGGGAGATCGTACGAGCAGTACTTC. The chain employs TRBV18 and TRBJ2-7, with 10 bases identical to TRBD2. The CDR3 runs 15 residues. From germline, CDR1 is KGHSH and CDR2 LQKENI. With V trimmed by 2 bases and J by 4 bases, 5 bases remained unmatched.